Listed below are T cell receptor beta chains from one sample, sequenced in a study of cytomegalovirus exposure and HLA in healthy donors. Clones were read by immunoSEQ multiplex PCR, and TCRdb kept only the in-frame ones, dropping some. The sample has about 74,000 clones, roughly 92% seen once. Sequencing was carried out using PBMCs. These receptor sequences come from a young woman in good health and CMV-seropositive. Both conserved end residues are part of each CDR3. The D gene is left open where the match is weak. Size tells how often a clone was seen (once, few, many) or the class of an expanded clone, and some rows leave it out.

V gene: TRBV27
clone size: once
D gene: TRBD2
J gene: TRBJ2-1
CDR3 protein: CASSPKIAGGVYNEQFF
CDR3 DNA: TGTGCCAGCAGCCCAAAGATAGCGGGGGGGGTTTACAATGAGCAGTTCTTC

V gene: TRBV27
clone size: .
D gene: .
J gene: TRBJ1-6
CDR3 protein: CASSLGQGNSPLHF
CDR3 DNA: TGTGCCAGCAGTTTAGGTCAGGGTAACTCACCCCTCCACTTT

V gene: TRBV2
clone size: .
D gene: .
J gene: TRBJ2-7
CDR3 protein: CASKTVGSYEQYF
CDR3 DNA: TGTGCCAGCAAGACAGTTGGCTCCTACGAGCAGTACTTC

V gene: TRBV27
clone size: .
D gene: .
J gene: TRBJ2-3
CDR3 protein: CASSPTLDTQYF
CDR3 DNA: TGTGCCAGCAGTCCGACATTAGATACGCAGTATTTT

V gene: TRBV6-5
clone size: .
D gene: .
J gene: TRBJ1-1
CDR3 protein: CARPWGGIDTEAFF
CDR3 DNA: TGTGCCAGGCCTTGGGGGGGGATAGACACTGAAGCTTTCTTT

V gene: TRBV18
clone size: .
D gene: .
J gene: TRBJ2-5
CDR3 protein: CASSPGVREQETQYF
CDR3 DNA: TGTGCCAGCTCACCGGGAGTGAGGGAACAAGAGACCCAGTACTTC

V gene: TRBV11-2
clone size: .
D gene: .
J gene: TRBJ2-7
CDR3 protein: CASSYGTHYEQYF
CDR3 DNA: TGTGCCAGCAGCTACGGGACTCACTACGAGCAGTACTTC

V gene: TRBV27
clone size: once
D gene: TRBD2
J gene: TRBJ2-2
CDR3 protein: CASSSGTSGFTGELFF
CDR3 DNA: TGTGCCAGCAGTTCCGGGACTAGCGGTTTTACCGGGGAGCTGTTTTTT

V gene: TRBV19
clone size: .
D gene: TRBD2
J gene: TRBJ2-1
CDR3 protein: CASSILQLAGGRTYNEQFF
CDR3 DNA: TGTGCCAGTAGTATATTACAACTAGCGGGGGGACGAACCTACAATGAGCAGTTCTTC

V gene: TRBV9
clone size: .
D gene: .
J gene: TRBJ2-5
CDR3 protein: CASSVTPGGAQETQYF
CDR3 DNA: TGTGCCAGCAGCGTAACCCCCGGGGGAGCTCAAGAGACCCAGTACTTC

V gene: TRBV29-1
clone size: .
D gene: .
J gene: TRBJ2-3
CDR3 protein: CSVELDTQYF
CDR3 DNA: TGCAGCGTTGAACTGGATACGCAGTATTTT

V gene: TRBV27
clone size: .
D gene: .
J gene: TRBJ2-4
CDR3 protein: CASGKLAGKNIQYF
CDR3 DNA: TGTGCCAGCGGCAAACTAGCTGGTAAAAACATTCAGTACTTC

V gene: TRBV30
clone size: .
D gene: .
J gene: TRBJ1-1
CDR3 protein: CAWTAGTFNTEAFF
CDR3 DNA: TGTGCCTGGACCGCGGGGACCTTTAACACTGAAGCTTTCTTT

V gene: TRBV6-5
clone size: few
D gene: TRBD1
J gene: TRBJ2-7
CDR3 protein: CASSYSGTGTYEQYF
CDR3 DNA: TGTGCCAGCAGTTACTCCGGGACAGGGACCTACGAGCAGTACTTC

V gene: TRBV19
clone size: .
D gene: TRBD2
J gene: TRBJ2-1
CDR3 protein: CASSIRAGGGYNEQFF
CDR3 DNA: TGTGCCAGTAGTATAAGAGCGGGAGGGGGCTACAATGAGCAGTTCTTC

V gene: TRBV6-6
clone size: .
D gene: TRBD1
J gene: TRBJ1-2
CDR3 protein: CASSARTGSSNGYTF
CDR3 DNA: TGTGCCAGCAGTGCCCGGACAGGGAGTTCGAATGGCTACACCTTC

V gene: TRBV27
clone size: .
D gene: .
J gene: TRBJ2-7
CDR3 protein: CASSLGQPTSYEQYF
CDR3 DNA: TGTGCCAGCTCCCTAGGACAGCCGACTTCCTACGAGCAGTACTTC

V gene: TRBV12-5
clone size: .
D gene: .
J gene: TRBJ2-3
CDR3 protein: CASGLTHLASDTQYF
CDR3 DNA: TGTGCTAGTGGTTTGACCCATCTAGCCTCAGATACGCAGTATTTT

V gene: TRBV11-3
clone size: once
D gene: TRBD1
J gene: TRBJ2-5
CDR3 protein: CASSSRIETGKETQYF
CDR3 DNA: TGTGCCAGCAGCTCTCGAATAGAGACAGGGAAAGAGACCCAGTACTTC

V gene: TRBV27
clone size: .
D gene: TRBD2
J gene: TRBJ2-7
CDR3 protein: CASSSSGRAYEQYF
CDR3 DNA: TGTGCCAGCAGTAGTAGCGGGAGGGCCTACGAGCAGTACTTC

V gene: TRBV9
clone size: .
D gene: TRBD1
J gene: TRBJ1-2
CDR3 protein: CASSAQGAQSSGYTF
CDR3 DNA: TGTGCCAGCAGCGCACAGGGGGCGCAAAGCTCTGGCTACACCTTC

V gene: TRBV7-9
clone size: once
D gene: .
J gene: TRBJ1-4
CDR3 protein: CASSTGTTNEKLFF
CDR3 DNA: TGTGCCAGCAGTACAGGGACAACTAATGAAAAACTGTTTTTT

V gene: TRBV30
clone size: .
D gene: .
J gene: TRBJ1-1
CDR3 protein: CAWSVGGPISEAFF
CDR3 DNA: TGTGCCTGGAGTGTAGGAGGACCAATCTCTGAAGCTTTCTTT

V gene: TRBV15
clone size: .
D gene: TRBD1
J gene: TRBJ2-7
CDR3 protein: CATRSGDSKPPYEQYF
CDR3 DNA: TGTGCCACCAGAAGTGGGGACAGTAAGCCCCCCTACGAGCAGTACTTC

V gene: TRBV30
clone size: .
D gene: .
J gene: TRBJ2-1
CDR3 protein: CAWSGRAQGYNEQFF
CDR3 DNA: TGTGCCTGGAGTGGCCGTGCGCAGGGGTACAATGAGCAGTTCTTC

V gene: TRBV5-4
clone size: .
D gene: TRBD2
J gene: TRBJ2-2
CDR3 protein: CASSPAFSGGGTGELFF
CDR3 DNA: TGTGCCAGCAGCCCGGCATTTAGCGGGGGGGGAACCGGGGAGCTGTTTTTT

V gene: TRBV29-1
clone size: few
D gene: .
J gene: TRBJ1-2
CDR3 protein: CSVRQRGGMGYGYTF
CDR3 DNA: TGCAGCGTCCGCCAAAGGGGGGGAATGGGCTATGGCTACACCTTC

V gene: TRBV4-1
clone size: .
D gene: .
J gene: TRBJ2-1
CDR3 protein: CASSQTSAGSGNEQFF
CDR3 DNA: TGCGCCAGCAGCCAAACTTCCGCGGGTTCGGGGAATGAGCAGTTCTTC

V gene: TRBV7-8
clone size: .
D gene: .
J gene: TRBJ2-7
CDR3 protein: CASSRTGFYEQYF
CDR3 DNA: TGTGCCAGCAGTCGCACAGGATTCTACGAGCAGTACTTC

V gene: TRBV5-4
clone size: .
D gene: TRBD2
J gene: TRBJ2-7
CDR3 protein: CASSQGAGGTGEQYF
CDR3 DNA: TGTGCCAGCAGCCAAGGAGCGGGAGGGACGGGCGAGCAGTACTTC

V gene: TRBV6-1
clone size: .
D gene: TRBD1
J gene: TRBJ1-2
CDR3 protein: CASKVQGAGYGYTF
CDR3 DNA: TGTGCCAGCAAAGTACAGGGGGCCGGCTATGGCTACACCTTC

V gene: TRBV7-9
clone size: once
D gene: .
J gene: TRBJ2-7
CDR3 protein: CASSPGAEGPAYHEQYF
CDR3 DNA: TGTGCCAGCAGCCCCGGCGCGGAGGGGCCGGCTTATCACGAGCAGTACTTC

V gene: TRBV9
clone size: .
D gene: TRBD2
J gene: TRBJ2-7
CDR3 protein: CASSVAASGFTYEQYF
CDR3 DNA: TGTGCCAGCAGCGTAGCAGCTAGCGGGTTTACCTACGAGCAGTACTTC

V gene: TRBV7-9
clone size: .
D gene: .
J gene: TRBJ2-3
CDR3 protein: CASTALARDTQYF
CDR3 DNA: TGTGCCAGCACGGCGCTAGCAAGGGATACGCAGTATTTT

V gene: TRBV9
clone size: .
D gene: TRBD2
J gene: TRBJ2-7
CDR3 protein: CASSPLAGDYEQYF
CDR3 DNA: TGTGCCAGCAGCCCCCTAGCGGGGGACTACGAGCAGTACTTC

V gene: TRBV5-4
clone size: .
D gene: .
J gene: TRBJ2-5
CDR3 protein: CASSSPSHPGETQYF
CDR3 DNA: TGTGCCAGCAGCTCCCCCTCCCACCCGGGGGAGACCCAGTACTTC

V gene: TRBV19
clone size: few
D gene: TRBD1
J gene: TRBJ1-3
CDR3 protein: CASSIGDSSGNTIYF
CDR3 DNA: TGTGCCAGTAGTATAGGGGACAGCTCTGGAAACACCATATATTTT

V gene: TRBV4-1
clone size: .
D gene: TRBD2
J gene: TRBJ2-7
CDR3 protein: CASSQERLAGDWTKYF
CDR3 DNA: TGCGCCAGCAGCCAAGAGAGACTAGCGGGAGATTGGACCAAGTACTTC

V gene: TRBV7-9
clone size: .
D gene: .
J gene: TRBJ1-4
CDR3 protein: CASSLVYGEVSNEKLFF
CDR3 DNA: TGTGCCAGCAGCTTAGTTTACGGCGAGGTCTCTAATGAAAAACTGTTTTTT

V gene: TRBV27
clone size: .
D gene: TRBD1
J gene: TRBJ1-2
CDR3 protein: CASSLGTGSYGYTF
CDR3 DNA: TGTGCCAGCAGTTTAGGGACAGGGTCCTATGGCTACACCTTC

V gene: TRBV30
clone size: .
D gene: .
J gene: TRBJ2-7
CDR3 protein: CAWNAGANYEQYF
CDR3 DNA: TGTGCCTGGAATGCAGGGGCAAACTACGAGCAGTACTTC

V gene: TRBV11-3
clone size: .
D gene: .
J gene: TRBJ1-1
CDR3 protein: CASSLGGESYTEAFF
CDR3 DNA: TGTGCCAGCAGCTTAGGAGGAGAAAGTTACACTGAAGCTTTCTTT